The 27 T cell receptor beta chains below come from one sample, sequenced in a study of T-cell reconstitution after alpha-beta-depleted transplantation in children. The TCRbeta library incorporated unique molecular identifiers. One entry per CDR3 protein, called by TCRdb with MiXCR from the PCR reads. The data contain a few hundred thousand distinct CDR3 sequences, approximately 9.9% of them singletons. The starting material was PBMCs from the stem cell graft donor, obtained from the stem cell graft. Every receptor here comes from a human donor who donated a stem cell graft to a child with SCID.

This clonotype came up a few times. J is TRBJ1-6 and V is TRBV7-6; weak D call: TRBD1 (6 bases). The CDR3 has 14 amino acids. Germline V gives CDR1 SGHVS, CDR2 FNYEAQ. The V and J ends lost 3 bases and 6 bases respectively, with 9 bases between them. CDR3 sequence reads: CASSLGGLNSPLHF. Written as DNA, the CDR3 is TGTGCCAGCAGCTTGGGGGGCCTTAATTCACCCCTCCACTTT. Full variable domain (rest looked up from reference TRBV7-6 and TRBJ1-6): GAGVSQSPRYKVTKRGQDVALRCDPISGHVSLYWYRQALGQGPEFLTYFNYEAQQDKSGLPNDRFSAERPEGSISTLTIQRTEQRDSAMYRCASSLGGLNSPLHFGNGTRLTVT.

There are many counts of this clonotype. The CDR3, as DNA: TGTGCCAGCAGTTACGACAGTGGTTCGGTGCTCACCTTC. Amino acid sequence: CASSYDSGSVLTF. The V gene is TRBV6-6, the J gene TRBJ1-2; D perhaps matches TRBD1 (5 bases). This CDR3 has 13 residues. V gave up 2 bases and J gave up 13 bases, with 17 bases separating them. Germline values: CDR1 MNHNY, CDR2 SVGAGI (reference sequence).

This clonotype was observed at least ten times. The chain uses TRBV5-6 and TRBJ2-1; D is perhaps TRBD1 (7 bases). Germline CDR1 SGHDT, CDR2 YYEEEE. V was trimmed by 4 bases and J by 5 bases, leaving 19 bases between them. This CDR3 has 16 amino acids. This CDR3 is CASSPRPDREDNEQFF. As DNA, the CDR3 is TGTGCCAGCAGCCCCCGACCCGACAGGGAGGACAATGAGCAGTTCTTC.

In this sample, this clonotype turned up many times. V is TRBV5-1 and J is TRBJ2-1; D is possibly TRBD1 or TRBD2 (5 bases each). CDR1 and CDR2 from the germline V gene are SGHRS and YFSETQ. V gave up 4 bases and J gave up 6 bases, with 17 bases separating them. The CDR3 is 15 amino acids. CDR3 coding DNA: TGCGCCAGCAGCCCGTCTGGGGGTCGATTCAATGAGCAGTTCTTC. Protein product: CASSPSGGRFNEQFF.

The chain has TRBV6-5 and TRBJ2-7; TRBD1 matches at 7 bases. CDR3 length: 12 residues. CDR1 is MNHEY and CDR2 is SVGAGI in the germline V gene. The trim removed 10 bases at V and 0 bases at J, leaving 3 bases unmatched. CDR3 protein: CATTGSSYEQYF. The DNA of the CDR3 is TGTGCCACGACAGGGAGCTCCTACGAGCAGTACTTC.

In this sample, this clonotype turned up many times. V is TRBV29-1 and J is TRBJ2-5, with D unresolved. Germline-derived CDR1 and CDR2 are SQVTM and ANQGSEA. Between the trimmed V and J ends, which lost 5 bases and 4 bases, there was a span of 17 bases. This CDR3 has 14 amino acids. The CDR3 region has the DNA TGCAGCGTTAGCGTGAGTGACCCTGGAGAGACCCAGTACTTC. It specifies CSVSVSDPGETQYF.

This clonotype has a count of ten or more. The chain combines TRBV7-2 with TRBJ2-7; D remains ambiguous. The CDR3 spans 13 residues. Looked up from germline, CDR1 is SGHTA and CDR2 is FQGNSA. V was pared by 1 base and J by 4 bases, with 8 bases between. The CDR3 loop reads CASSLEWGYEQYF. The CDR3 coding sequence is TGTGCCAGCAGCTTAGAGTGGGGATACGAGCAGTACTTC.

This clonotype was detected many times. The chain links TRBV5-1 to TRBJ1-1; D perhaps matches TRBD1 (6 bases). This CDR3 is 16 amino acids long. Per the germline V gene, CDR1 is SGHRS and CDR2 is YFSETQ. Trimming shortened V by 0 bases and J by 4 bases, and 16 bases separated the two germline ends. CDR3 loop: CASSLVTSEGGTEAFF. The CDR3 nucleotides are TGCGCCAGCAGCTTGGTAACGTCGGAGGGGGGCACTGAAGCTTTCTTT. Together with reference TRBV5-1 and TRBJ1-1, the CDR3 gives the full variable domain: KAGVTQTPRYLIKTRGQQVTLSCSPISGHRSVSWYQQTPGQGLQFLFEYFSETQRNKGNFPGRFSGRQFSNSRSEMNVSTLELGDSALYLCASSLVTSEGGTEAFFGQGTRLTVV.

This clonotype was detected many times. This chain links TRBV7-2 with TRBJ1-2; no firm D call. V was pared by 5 bases and J by 0 bases, with 19 bases between. This CDR3 contains 17 residues. Germline CDR1 SGHTA, CDR2 FQGNSA. This CDR3 reads CASSARVGVSTNYGYTF. CDR3 coding DNA: TGTGCCAGCAGCGCCCGAGTGGGAGTCTCGACTAACTATGGCTACACCTTC.

This clonotype has at least ten counts. This sequence joins TRBV5-1 and TRBJ2-3; tentatively, D is TRBD2 (6 bases). CDR1 SGHRS and CDR2 YFSETQ come from the germline V gene. CDR3 length: 14 amino acids. V was cut by 4 bases and J by 2 bases, with 11 bases left in between. The chain's CDR3 is CASSGDSLTDTQYF. The CDR3 DNA is TGCGCCAGCAGCGGGGACTCCCTCACAGATACGCAGTATTTT.

In its sample, this clonotype was seen many times. This rearrangement joins TRBV7-9 to TRBJ2-1; no firm D call. V lost 1 base and J lost 4, with 11 bases in between. There are 15 residues in the CDR3. Germline CDR1 SEHNR, CDR2 FQNEAQ (reference sequence). CDR3 in DNA: TGTGCCAGCAGCTTAGTTGGGGATAAATACAATGAGCAGTTCTTC. This encodes CASSLVGDKYNEQFF.

This clonotype was counted many times. This chain uses TRBV6-5 with TRBJ2-3; unclear D gene. With 4 bases removed from V and 6 bases from J, the gap between germline ends came to 20 bases. Germline CDR1 is MNHEY and CDR2 is SVGAGI. This CDR3 is built from 16 residues. CDR3 in amino acids: CASSFLSSVAVDTQYF. CDR3 nucleotides: TGTGCCAGCAGTTTCCTCTCCAGCGTCGCGGTCGATACGCAGTATTTT.

Ten or more counts support this clonotype. The gene calls are TRBV2 and TRBJ2-7; 12 bases align to TRBD2. Germline trimming cut 7 bases from V and 2 bases from J; bases unmatched to any gene: 3. This CDR3 has 14 residues. CDR1 SNHLY and CDR2 FYNNEI come from the germline V gene. CDR3 in amino acids: CASNPSGGAYEQYF. The CDR3, as DNA: TGTGCCAGCAACCCTAGCGGGGGGGCCTACGAGCAGTACTTC.

In its sample, this clonotype was seen many times. The chain's CDR3 is CASSLIRTSGGHTDTQYF. For the CDR3, the DNA is TGTGCCAGCAGCTTAATCCGGACTAGCGGGGGACACACAGATACGCAGTATTTT. The chain joins TRBV7-3 to TRBJ2-3; TRBD2 matches 13 bases. The CDR3 has 18 residues. With 1 base clipped from V and 2 bases from J, the junction kept 6 bases outside the gene matches. Germline V gives CDR1 SGHTA, CDR2 FQGTGA. The full variable domain, completed using reference TRBV7-3 and TRBJ2-3, is GAGVSQTPSNKVTEKGKYVELRCDPISGHTALYWYRQSLGQGPEFLIYFQGTGAADDSGLPNDRFFAVRPEGSVSTLKIQRTERGDSAVYLCASSLIRTSGGHTDTQYFGPGTRLTVL.

As for this clonotype: With a much larger clone just one base away, this may be a read error. This chain joins TRBV20-1 and TRBJ2-4; TRBD1 matches at 7 bases. The CDR3 runs 11 residues. Per germline, CDR1 DFQATT and CDR2 SNEGSKA (reference sequence). The CDR3 sequence is CSARSQTGQSF. CDR3 nucleotides: TGCAGCGCTAGGTCCCAGACAGGGCAGTCCTTC.

In its sample, this clonotype was seen many times. V gene TRBV5-1 combines with J gene TRBJ2-5; D perhaps matches TRBD1 (7 bases). The germline CDR1 and CDR2 sequences are SGHRS and YFSETQ. V was cut by 4 bases and J by 0 bases, with 16 bases left in between. The CDR3 runs 16 residues. In DNA form, the CDR3 reads TGCGCCAGCAGCCGCGGGACAGTATGGGACCAAGAGACCCAGTACTTC. Amino acid sequence: CASSRGTVWDQETQYF.

The chain has TRBV7-8 and TRBJ2-1, with 7 bases matching TRBD1. The CDR3 consists of 15 residues. Germline V gene lookup returns CDR1 SGHVS and CDR2 FQNEAQ. V lost 5 bases and J lost 4; bases outside the gene matches: 8. CDR3 region: CASSLRQGPYNEQFF. The DNA for the CDR3 is TGTGCCAGCAGCCTAAGACAGGGCCCGTACAATGAGCAGTTCTTC.

This chain links TRBV10-3 with TRBJ2-2; D tentatively fits TRBD1 or TRBD2 (5 bases each). Germline V CDR1 and CDR2: ENHRY, SYGVKD. The V and J ends lost 8 bases and 3 bases respectively, with 16 bases between them. The CDR3 contains 15 residues. As DNA, the CDR3 is TGTGCCATCGGAGGCCCGTCGGGGCACACCGGGGAGCTGTTTTTT. It codes for CAIGGPSGHTGELFF.

This clonotype came up many times. The V gene is TRBV20-1, the J gene TRBJ2-7, with no clear D. V lost 6 bases and J lost 7, with 22 bases in between. The CDR3 sequence is 14 residues long. The germline gives CDR1 DFQATT, CDR2 SNEGSKA (reference sequence). CDR3 protein: CSAQKTGQLLEQYF. CDR3 bases: TGCAGTGCCCAGAAGACGGGCCAGTTGTTAGAGCAGTACTTC.

In its sample, this clonotype was seen many times. V usage is TRBV11-2 and J usage is TRBJ2-1; D possibly uses TRBD1 or TRBD2 (5 bases each). Germline CDR1 and CDR2: SGHAT and FQNNGV. This CDR3 region has 15 residues. V was clipped by 1 base and J by 8 bases, with 15 bases between them. DNA of the CDR3: TGTGCCAGCAGCTTAGTTGGCTACCGAGGGGATGAGCAGTTCTTC. Protein: CASSLVGYRGDEQFF.

This clonotype was found many times. The chain is built from TRBV20-1 and TRBJ1-1; D might be TRBD1 (5 bases). Trimming cost V 0 bases and J 4 bases, with 12 bases left between them. The CDR3 is 14 residues long. CDR1 and CDR2 from the germline V gene are DFQATT and SNEGSKA (reference sequence). CDR3 coding DNA: TGCAGTGCTAGAGAGCTCCAGGGCGTCACTGAAGCTTTCTTT. Translation gives CSARELQGVTEAFF.

This clonotype was observed many times. V usage is TRBV4-3 and J usage is TRBJ1-3; D gene unclear. The CDR3 extends over 13 amino acids. V lost 4 bases to trimming and J lost 4 bases, with 8 bases between them. Germline V lookup: CDR1 LGHNA, CDR2 YSLEER. As DNA, the CDR3 is TGCGCCAGCAGCCCCGACCTAGGAAACACCATATATTTT. As protein: CASSPDLGNTIYF.

This clonotype was recorded at least ten times. The chain recombines TRBV20-1 with TRBJ1-2, with D maybe TRBD1 (5 bases). Germline V lookup: CDR1 DFQATT, CDR2 SNEGSKA (reference sequence). The CDR3 has 14 residues. Trimming removed 2 bases from V and 6 bases from J, with 16 bases in between. CDR3 sequence reads: CSARLGVWDHGYTF. CDR3 in DNA: TGCAGTGCTAGATTAGGGGTTTGGGACCATGGCTACACCTTC.

This clonotype was counted between two and nine times. The chain links TRBV29-1 to TRBJ2-2; 7 positions match TRBD2. This CDR3 is 14 amino acids long. Germline values: CDR1 SQVTM, CDR2 ANQGSEA. V was pared by 6 bases and J by 4 bases, with 8 bases of the junction left unmatched. In nucleotides, the CDR3 is TGCAGCGTCGAGCGGGGTTCTAGCACCGGGGAGCTGTTTTTT. Amino acid sequence: CSVERGSSTGELFF.

Notes on this clonotype: This may come from a read error, since a much larger clone is one base off. This chain joins TRBV5-6 and TRBJ1-1; TRBD1 is a possible D gene (5 bases). Germline CDR1 reads SGHDT; CDR2 reads YYEEEE. V lost 4 bases and J 6 bases, leaving 16 bases between the germline ends. The CDR3 is made up of 14 amino acids. CDR3 residues: CASSPGLLRAEAFF. The CDR3 DNA reads TGTGCCAGCAGCCCGGGACTCCTGAGGGCTGAAGCTTTCTTT. The whole variable domain, filled in from reference TRBV5-6 and TRBJ1-1, reads DAGVTQSPTHLIKTRGQQVTLRCSPKSGHDTVSWYQQALGQGPQFIFQYYEEEERQRGNFPDRFSGHQFPNYSSELNVNALLLGDSALYLCASSPGLLRAEAFFGQGTRLTVV.

This clonotype was detected ten times or more. The rearrangement uses TRBV5-1 and TRBJ2-1, with D unclear. Germline V gene sequence: CDR1 SGHRS, CDR2 YFSETQ. V lost 5 bases and J lost 0, with 9 bases in between. The CDR3 runs to 14 residues. The CDR3 DNA follows: TGCGCCAGCAGTCAGGATGTCTCCTACAATGAGCAGTTCTTC. Its protein product is CASSQDVSYNEQFF.

This clonotype showed up many times. The chain is built from TRBV6-2 or TRBV6-3 and TRBJ2-7; D tentatively fits TRBD1 or TRBD2 (5 bases each). The ends were cut back, 5 bases at V and 3 bases at J, with 11 bases in the middle. Germline CDR1 reads MNHEY; CDR2 reads SVGEGT. The CDR3 is 13 residues long. The CDR3 DNA follows: TGTGCCAGCAGTCGACGGGACGTCTACGAGCAGTACTTC. Translating it yields CASSRRDVYEQYF.